Detailed here is one TCR beta chain. The data are from a study of cytomegalovirus exposure and HLA in healthy donors. Germline lookup yields CDR1 SGDLS and CDR2 YYNGEE. The CDR3 is made up of 14 amino acids. Trimming removed 3 bases at V and 5 bases at J, with 14 bases between. PCR used 60 Vbeta primers and 13 Jbeta primers. Measured with immunoSEQ multiplex PCR; TCRdb has only the in-frame clones, and not every one. The sample has fewer than 200,000 clones, 75% to 90% seen once. The chain employs TRBV9 and TRBJ2-5; D possibly corresponds to TRBD2 (6 bases). The sample consisted of PBMCs. This sequence was found in a woman aged 50 to 60 in good health and CMV-seropositive. The CDR3 coding sequence is TGTGCCAGCAGCGGGGGGGACCTCGTGGAGACCCAGTACTTC. Translation: CASSGGDLVETQYF.